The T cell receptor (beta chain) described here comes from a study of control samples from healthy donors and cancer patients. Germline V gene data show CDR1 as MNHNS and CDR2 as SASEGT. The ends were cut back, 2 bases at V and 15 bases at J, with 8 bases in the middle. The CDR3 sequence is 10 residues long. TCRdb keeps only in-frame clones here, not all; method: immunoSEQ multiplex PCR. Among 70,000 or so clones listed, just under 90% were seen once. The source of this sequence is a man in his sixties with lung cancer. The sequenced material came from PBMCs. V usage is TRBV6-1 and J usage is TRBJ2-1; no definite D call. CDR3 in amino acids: CASSELARFF. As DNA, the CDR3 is TGTGCCAGCAGTGAACTGGCCCGGTTCTTC.